This TCR beta chain was profiled in a study of blood T cell repertoires in COVID-19. About the research overall: The United States, Italy and Spain were the sources of the acute and convalescent COVID-19 samples. Nucleic acid was either cDNA or gDNA, and it came from T cells, B-cell-depleted T cells, or PBMCs.

This CDR3 contains 16 residues. Germline loops: CDR1 SGHDN, CDR2 FVKESK. Trimming removed 2 bases from V and 4 bases from J; junction bases left unmatched: 10. Profiled with immunoSEQ multiplex PCR; TCRdb holds only in-frame clones, not every one. Here the sample spans around 58,000 clones, almost 90% being singletons. The rearrangement uses TRBV14 and TRBJ2-5, with 7 nucleotides matching TRBD1. The receptor was isolated from a man aged 55 to 70 with active COVID-19. Sequenced sample: peripheral blood. The CDR3 DNA sequence: TGTGCCAGCAGCCAATTTCAGGGGGTGTTGGGAGAGACCCAGTACTTC. Residues: CASSQFQGVLGETQYF.